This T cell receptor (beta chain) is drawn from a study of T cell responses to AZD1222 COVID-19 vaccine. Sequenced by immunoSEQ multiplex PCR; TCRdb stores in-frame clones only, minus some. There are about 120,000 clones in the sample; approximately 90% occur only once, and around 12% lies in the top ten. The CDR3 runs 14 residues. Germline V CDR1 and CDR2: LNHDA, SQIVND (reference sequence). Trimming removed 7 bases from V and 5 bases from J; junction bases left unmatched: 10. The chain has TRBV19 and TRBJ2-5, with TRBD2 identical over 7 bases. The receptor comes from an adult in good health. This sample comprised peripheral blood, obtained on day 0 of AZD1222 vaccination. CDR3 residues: CASKEGRADETQYF. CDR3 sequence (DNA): TGTGCCAGTAAGGAAGGGAGGGCCGATGAGACCCAGTACTTC.